This TCR beta chain was captured by sequencing in a study of cytomegalovirus exposure and HLA in healthy donors. The PCR employed 60 Vbeta primers together with 13 Jbeta primers. Original analysis: It was a later analysis that counted some 80 million unique TCR beta chains, of which some 9.9 million were shared. Clones were sequenced by immunoSEQ multiplex PCR, and TCRdb holds only the in-frame ones, with some missing. The DNA gave D and trimming, while V, J and clone size come from that table. The sample has around 190,000 clones, around 79% seen once. The V and J ends lost 3 bases and 3 bases respectively, with 8 bases between them. The CDR3 is 13 residues long. Germline loops: CDR1 MNHEY, CDR2 SMNVEV (reference sequence). Only a few counts were recorded for this clone.

The V gene is TRBV27, the J gene TRBJ1-2; D may be TRBD1 (5 bases). What was sequenced was PBMCs. The sequence came from a woman between 18 and 29 years old in good health and CMV-seronegative. CDR3 sequence: CASSFQGDYGYTF. Written as DNA, the CDR3 is TGTGCCAGCAGTTTTCAAGGGGACTATGGCTACACCTTC.